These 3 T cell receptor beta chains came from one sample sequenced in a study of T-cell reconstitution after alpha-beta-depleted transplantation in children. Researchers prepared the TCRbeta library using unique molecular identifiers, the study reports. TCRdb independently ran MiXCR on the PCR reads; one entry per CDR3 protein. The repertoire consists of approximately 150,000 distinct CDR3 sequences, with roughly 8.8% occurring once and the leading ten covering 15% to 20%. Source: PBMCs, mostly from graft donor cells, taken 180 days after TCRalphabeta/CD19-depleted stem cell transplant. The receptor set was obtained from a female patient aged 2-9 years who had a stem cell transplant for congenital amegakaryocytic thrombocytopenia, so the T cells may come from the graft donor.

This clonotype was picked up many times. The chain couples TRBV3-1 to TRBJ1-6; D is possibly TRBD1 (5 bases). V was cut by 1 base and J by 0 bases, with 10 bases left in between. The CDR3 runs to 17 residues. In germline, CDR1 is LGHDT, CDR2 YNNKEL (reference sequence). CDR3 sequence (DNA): TGTGCCAGCAGCCAAGCCGGGGGGAGCTCCTATAATTCACCCCTCCACTTT. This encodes CASSQAGGSSYNSPLHF.

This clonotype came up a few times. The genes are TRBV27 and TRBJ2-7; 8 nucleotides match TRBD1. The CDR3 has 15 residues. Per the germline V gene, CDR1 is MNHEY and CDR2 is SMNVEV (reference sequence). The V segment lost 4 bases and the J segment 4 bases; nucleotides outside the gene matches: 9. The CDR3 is CASSSSGQDPYEQYF. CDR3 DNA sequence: TGTGCCAGCAGTTCGTCGGGACAGGACCCATACGAGCAGTACTTC.

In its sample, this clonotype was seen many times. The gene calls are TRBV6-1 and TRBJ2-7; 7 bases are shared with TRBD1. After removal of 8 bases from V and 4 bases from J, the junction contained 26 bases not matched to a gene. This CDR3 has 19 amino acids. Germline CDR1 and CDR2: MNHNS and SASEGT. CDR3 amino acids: CASQEPPQGIQGPTYEQYF. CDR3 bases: TGTGCCAGCCAGGAACCACCTCAGGGTATACAGGGGCCTACATACGAGCAGTACTTC.